The clone carrying this T cell receptor (beta chain) is judged medium-sized. Antigen unknown. BIOMED2 TRB-A/B primer pools were used in multiplex TRB PCR. TCRdb processed the multiplex PCR reads anew with MiXCR; each CDR3 protein has one entry. The table lists roughly 18,000 distinct CDR3 sequences, under 30% of them singletons. The data were obtained in a study of T and B cells in COVID-19 patients. About the study: Blood was sampled from COVID-19 patients who were either actively infected or recovered.

There are 18 residues in the CDR3. V lost 4 bases, J lost 2 bases, and 23 bases lay in between. Germline CDR1 is SQVTM and CDR2 is ANQGSEA. Blood genomic DNA input for TRB amplification was about 240-550 ng. Overall study results and limits: Highly clonal in active COVID-19, TRB repertoires exceeded healthy-donor diversity and richness at recovery. Sorted SARS-CoV-2-responsive or tetramer+ T cells and CD4+, regulatory and CD8+ subsets were not yet sequenced.

The rearrangement joins TRBV29-1 to TRBJ1-4; TRBD1 is a possible D gene (6 bases). The receptor was derived from a human donor who had recovered from COVID-19. Specimen: blood. This CDR3 is CSVVFRGNSRGTNEKLFF. Written as DNA, the CDR3 is TGCAGCGTTGTGTTTCGGGGCAACAGCAGGGGTACTAATGAAAAACTGTTTTTT.